Shown below are 26 T cell receptor beta chains from a single sample sequenced in a study of T cells expressing NK-cell markers. With the 5' RACE reads reprocessed, TCRdb shows one record per CDR3 protein and no DNA. This listing includes about 460,000 distinct CDR3 sequences. Sample: blood T cells: a sorted CD56 or NKG2C T cell subset, CD4+ or CD8+ T cells, or bulk PBMC T cells (not recorded which). Receptors originate from a woman aged 50 to 60 in good health.

The chain combines TRBV20-1 with TRBJ2-2; no DNA is available, so the TRBD1 call from TCRdb remains unchecked. Germline values: CDR1 DFQATT, CDR2 SNEGSKA (reference sequence). This CDR3 region has 14 residues. The CDR3: CSARETGGIGELFF.

This chain uses TRBV5-1 with TRBJ2-7; TCRdb names TRBD2, which stays unverified in the absence of DNA. This CDR3 region has 15 residues. The germline CDR1 and CDR2 sequences are SGHRS and YFSETQ. CDR3 amino acids: CASSPLAGAGYEQYF.

This chain connects TRBV5-5 to TRBJ1-1; lacking DNA, the TRBD1 call made by TCRdb goes unchecked. CDR3 length: 17 amino acids. Germline-derived CDR1 and CDR2 are SGHKS and YYEKEE (reference sequence). CDR3 sequence: CASSLDRGRGMNTEAFF.

The chain employs TRBV2 and TRBJ1-4; there is no DNA to check the TCRdb D call of TRBD1. The germline CDR1 and CDR2 sequences are SNHLY and FYNNEI. This CDR3 comprises 14 residues. The CDR3 is CASGGDRGVEKLFF.

The chain uses TRBV2 and TRBJ2-3; absent DNA, TCRdb's TRBD2 call cannot be checked. From germline, CDR1 is SNHLY and CDR2 FYNNEI. This CDR3 comprises 16 residues. This CDR3 reads CASSARTSGGTDTQYF.

The chain joins TRBV27 to TRBJ2-5; absent DNA, TCRdb's TRBD2 call cannot be checked. Germline V gene data show CDR1 as MNHEY and CDR2 as SMNVEV (reference sequence). CDR3 length equals 15 residues. CDR3 sequence reads: CASSLVAGLVETQYF.

This rearrangement joins TRBV5-1 to TRBJ1-1; TCRdb calls TRBD1, which cannot be checked without DNA. The CDR3 extends over 13 amino acids. The germline gives CDR1 SGHRS, CDR2 YFSETQ. The CDR3 spells CASSLGQGARAFF.

This chain joins TRBV5-1 and TRBJ1-5. CDR1 SGHRS and CDR2 YFSETQ come from the germline V gene. This CDR3 comprises 14 residues. The CDR3 sequence: CASSPEGGNQPQHF.

The rearrangement uses TRBV6-2 or TRBV6-3 and TRBJ1-1. Germline V lookup: CDR1 MNHEY, CDR2 SVGEGT. The CDR3 is 11 residues long. The CDR3 sequence: CASSYVDEAFF.

The chain is built from TRBV12-3 or TRBV12-4 and TRBJ1-5; TCRdb selects TRBD1, and the lack of DNA leaves this call unchecked. This CDR3 has 14 residues. CDR3 residues: CASSLRGTGQPQHF.

V gene TRBV19 combines with J gene TRBJ1-2; TCRdb calls TRBD1, which cannot be checked without DNA. There are 16 residues in the CDR3. Germline V gene data show CDR1 as LNHDA and CDR2 as SQIVND (reference sequence). The CDR3 protein is CASSIAPTGAAFGYTF.

The chain's CDR3 is CASSQGLVPQETQYF. V usage is TRBV3-1 and J usage is TRBJ2-5; TCRdb names TRBD2, which stays unverified in the absence of DNA. The CDR3 is 15 amino acids. The germline CDR1 and CDR2 sequences are LGHDT and YNNKEL (reference sequence).

CDR3 protein: CSAREASGRMAYNEQFF. V is TRBV20-1 and J is TRBJ2-1; TCRdb indicates TRBD2, and absent DNA this call remains unverified. The germline V gene encodes CDR1 DFQATT and CDR2 SNEGSKA (reference sequence). The CDR3 extends over 17 amino acids.

The chain carries TRBV12-5 and TRBJ2-3. The CDR3 runs 16 residues. CDR1 LGHNT and CDR2 FRNRAP come from the germline V gene. The chain's CDR3 is CASGLYPSSGSDTQYF.

The J gene is TRBJ2-3, the V gene TRBV4-1. CDR3 size: 16 residues. Germline V gene sequence: CDR1 MGHRA, CDR2 YSYEKL. The CDR3 is CASSQVSAGIGDTQYF.

The chain has TRBV6-1 and TRBJ1-4; TCRdb reports TRBD1, a call that lacks DNA to check it against. This CDR3 spans 13 amino acids. Germline V CDR1 and CDR2: MNHNS, SASEGT. The CDR3 reads CASSEMDSEKLFF.

V usage is TRBV3-1 and J usage is TRBJ2-2; the TCRdb D gene call, TRBD2, has no DNA to confirm it. This CDR3 has 18 amino acids. Germline CDR1 and CDR2: LGHDT and YNNKEL (reference sequence). CDR3 sequence reads: CASSQVPPGLGVPGELFF. Supplemented by reference TRBV3-1 and TRBJ2-2, the full variable domain reads DTAVSQTPKYLVTQMGNDKSIKCEQNLGHDTMYWYKQDSKKFLKIMFSYNNKELIINETVPNRFSPKSPDKAHLNLHINSLELGDSAVYFCASSQVPPGLGVPGELFFGEGSRLTVL.

This chain connects TRBV15 to TRBJ1-1; the TCRdb call, TRBD1, lacks DNA for checking. This CDR3 comprises 15 residues. The germline CDR1 and CDR2 sequences are LNHNV and YYDKDF (reference sequence). CDR3 loop: CATSRGDRANTEAFF.

The rearrangement uses TRBV4-1 and TRBJ1-1. The CDR3 has 15 amino acids. Germline V gene lookup returns CDR1 MGHRA and CDR2 YSYEKL. CDR3 residues: CASSQVGGGRTEAFF.

The chain couples TRBV28 to TRBJ1-6. The CDR3 has 14 amino acids. Germline V gene data show CDR1 as MDHEN and CDR2 as SYDVKM. This chain's CDR3 is CASSIIGVYSPLHF.

The chain links TRBV24-1 to TRBJ2-1; with no DNA, the TCRdb D assignment of TRBD2 cannot be verified. The CDR3 consists of 18 residues. CDR1 is KGHDR, CDR2 SFDVKD, per germline. The CDR3: CATSGLKREGLGYNEQFF.

This rearrangement joins TRBV2 to TRBJ2-5; checking the TCRdb D call of TRBD1 is not possible without DNA. Germline loops: CDR1 SNHLY, CDR2 FYNNEI. There are 15 residues in the CDR3. CDR3 in amino acids: CASSVGGQGKETQYF. Supplemented by reference TRBV2 and TRBJ2-5, the full variable domain reads EPEVTQTPSHQVTQMGQEVILRCVPISNHLYFYWYRQILGQKVEFLVSFYNNEISEKSEIFDDQFSVERPDGSNFTLKIRSTKLEDSAMYFCASSVGGQGKETQYFGPGTRLLVL.

The J gene is TRBJ1-4, the V gene TRBV5-1; the D gene TCRdb calls, TRBD1, cannot be checked with no DNA. The CDR3 loop spans 16 amino acids. From germline, CDR1 is SGHRS and CDR2 YFSETQ. The CDR3 protein is CASSLQAPATNEKLFF. The full variable domain, completed using reference TRBV5-1 and TRBJ1-4, is KAGVTQTPRYLIKTRGQQVTLSCSPISGHRSVSWYQQTPGQGLQFLFEYFSETQRNKGNFPGRFSGRQFSNSRSEMNVSTLELGDSALYLCASSLQAPATNEKLFFGSGTQLSVL.

The gene calls are TRBV12-3 or TRBV12-4 and TRBJ2-5. The CDR3 has 15 amino acids. The CDR3: CASSLGAGVQETQYF.

The J gene is TRBJ2-1, the V gene TRBV10-2. The CDR3 runs to 12 residues. Germline CDR1 is WSHSY and CDR2 is SAAADI. This CDR3 reads CASSEFYNEQFF.

The rearrangement joins TRBV14 to TRBJ1-5; TCRdb gives TRBD1 as the D gene, but with no DNA this cannot be confirmed. CDR1 and CDR2 from the germline V gene are SGHDN and FVKESK. CDR3 length equals 14 residues. The CDR3 reads CASSQGGSLGPQHF.